One and the same sample provided the 12 T cell receptor beta chains below, sequenced in a study of cytotoxic CD8 clonotypes in ibrutinib-treated CLL. The table came from immunoSEQ multiplex PCR; TCRdb's copy has only in-frame clones and leaves some out. The table lists fewer than 200,000 clones, about 80% of them singletons, with 4.6% in the top ten. This sample comprised PBMCs, obtained after 24 months of ibrutinib treatment. The receptors come from a human donor with chronic lymphocytic leukemia.

CDR3 sequence reads: CAWSLAGFTDTQYF. CDR3 coding DNA: TGTGCCTGGAGTCTAGCGGGCTTCACAGATACGCAGTATTTT. The chain uses TRBV30 and TRBJ2-3; TRBD2 agrees at 8 bases. Germline CDR1 reads GTSNPN; CDR2 reads SVGIG (reference sequence). The CDR3 covers 14 residues. The V segment lost 2 bases and the J segment 2 bases; nucleotides outside the gene matches: 3.

The chain recombines TRBV9 with TRBJ2-5; 10 nucleotides line up with TRBD2. The CDR3 runs to 19 residues. Germline V gene lookup returns CDR1 SGDLS and CDR2 YYNGEE. V shed 2 bases, J shed 2 bases, and the junction held 15 bases outside the gene matches. The CDR3 DNA reads TGTGCCAGCAGCGTTACTACCCAAGCTAGCGGGAGAAGGCAAGAGACCCAGTACTTC. Translated: CASSVTTQASGRRQETQYF.

The chain recombines TRBV2 with TRBJ1-5; D ambiguous. The CDR3 totals 13 residues. V lost 6 bases to trimming and J lost 7 bases, with 13 bases between them. Germline V gene lookup returns CDR1 SNHLY and CDR2 FYNNEI. As DNA, the CDR3 is TGTGCCAGCAGGTTGGAGGGCTCCCAGCCCCAGCATTTT. Translation: CASRLEGSQPQHF.

A remark on this clone: Other DNA sequences in the same sample also yield this CDR3. This chain uses TRBV19 with TRBJ2-1, with unresolved D. The CDR3 consists of 11 residues. Trimming cost V 4 bases and J 7 bases, with 5 bases left between them. Germline V gene lookup returns CDR1 LNHDA and CDR2 SQIVND (reference sequence). The CDR3 loop reads CASSTLNEQFF. The CDR3 DNA follows: TGTGCCAGTAGTACTTTAAATGAGCAGTTCTTC.

V and J are TRBV9 and TRBJ2-7; TRBD1 matches at 8 bases. J gave up 4 bases and V 4 bases, and 10 bases lay outside the gene matches. The V gene's germline CDR1 is SGDLS and CDR2 YYNGEE. The CDR3 has 15 amino acids. In DNA, the CDR3 is TGTGCCAGCAGCCAGACCGGGACAGGTGCTTACGAGCAGTACTTC. It is translated as CASSQTGTGAYEQYF. Based on the CDR3 plus reference TRBV9 and TRBJ2-7, the full variable domain is DSGVTQTPKHLITATGQRVTLRCSPRSGDLSVYWYQQSLDQGLQFLIQYYNGEERAKGNILERFSAQQFPDLHSELNLSSLELGDSALYFCASSQTGTGAYEQYFGPGTRLTVT.

This chain joins TRBV4-2 and TRBJ1-5; 11 positions match TRBD1. The CDR3 is 15 amino acids. CDR1 and CDR2 from the germline V gene are LGHNA and YNFKEQ. Germline trimming cut 1 base from V and 11 bases from J; bases unmatched to any gene: 7. The CDR3, as DNA: TGTGCCAGCAGCCAAGGAGGGACAGGGGGGGGGACCCAGCATTTT. Amino acid sequence: CASSQGGTGGGTQHF.

V is TRBV30 and J is TRBJ1-2; maybe TRBD1 (6 bases). Germline CDR1 GTSNPN, CDR2 SVGIG (reference sequence). This CDR3 is 12 amino acids long. Trimming removed 1 base from V and 8 bases from J, with 11 bases in between. CDR3 DNA: TGTGCCTGGAGTGCCAGGGGATGGGGCTACACCTTC. Translated, it gives CAWSARGWGYTF.

The chain combines TRBV19 with TRBJ1-1, with TRBD1 identical over 11 bases. Germline loops: CDR1 LNHDA, CDR2 SQIVND (reference sequence). V lost 7 bases and J lost 4; bases outside the gene matches: 14. CDR3 size: 17 residues. The CDR3 nucleotides read TGTGCCAGTACCAAAAGGACAGGGGGCGCGTTTGTCACTGAAGCTTTCTTT. The encoded protein is CASTKRTGGAFVTEAFF. Looking up the rest from reference TRBV19 and TRBJ1-1 gives the full variable domain: DGGITQSPKYLFRKEGQNVTLSCEQNLNHDAMYWYRQDPGQGLRLIYYSQIVNDFQKGDIAEGYSVSREKKESFPLTVTSAQKNPTAFYLCASTKRTGGAFVTEAFFGQGTRLTVV.

This clone was picked up one time. The chain recombines TRBV7-2 with TRBJ1-1, with a possible D match to TRBD1 (5 bases). The CDR3 length is 15 residues. Germline V gene lookup returns CDR1 SGHTA and CDR2 FQGNSA. Trimming pared 5 bases from V and 2 bases from J, leaving 15 bases between. The CDR3 nucleotides read TGTGCCAGCAGCCCCCCGGGAGGGGTAAACACTGAAGCTTTCTTT. This codes for CASSPPGGVNTEAFF.

The chain carries TRBV5-1 and TRBJ2-5, with 9 bases matching TRBD2. The length of the CDR3 is 15 residues. V dropped 2 bases and J dropped 3; count of bases not matched to a gene: 5. Germline lookup yields CDR1 SGHRS and CDR2 YFSETQ. The CDR3: CASSFGLATEETQYF. CDR3 DNA sequence: TGCGCCAGCAGCTTCGGACTAGCGACCGAAGAGACCCAGTACTTC.

The chain recombines TRBV18 with TRBJ1-2; TRBD1 matches 9 bases. The CDR3 is 14 amino acids. The germline V gene has CDR1 KGHSH and CDR2 LQKENI. Losses at the gene ends were 3 bases for V and 8 bases for J; bases not matched to a gene: 7. The CDR3 DNA reads as TGTGCCAGCTCACCGGACAGGGGCGTCGAAGGCTACACCTTC. This sequence encodes CASSPDRGVEGYTF.

The rearrangement joins TRBV10-3 to TRBJ2-7, with D perhaps assigned TRBD1 or TRBD2 (6 bases each). CDR3 length: 15 amino acids. Trimming took off 4 bases at V and 0 bases at J, with 13 bases between the two ends. CDR1 is ENHRY, CDR2 SYGVKD, per germline. CDR3 in DNA: TGTGCCATCAGTGTAGGGGGGTCCAGCTCCTACGAGCAGTACTTC. As protein: CAISVGGSSSYEQYF.